This T cell receptor beta chain was recorded in a study of blood T cell repertoires in COVID-19. Study as a whole: Donors in the United States, Italy and Spain gave samples during acute or convalescent COVID-19. Nucleic acid was either cDNA or gDNA, and it came from T cells, B-cell-depleted T cells, or PBMCs.

Study processing details: Cell counts per sample came from amplifying reference gene primers. Data came from immunoSEQ multiplex PCR; TCRdb stores just in-frame clones and leaves some out. The V and J calls and clone size were taken over from that table, and D and trimming were inferred from the DNA. The sample carries tens of thousands of clones, 70% to 90% recorded once. This CDR3 spans 16 amino acids. CDR1 and CDR2 from the germline V gene are SGHDN and FVKESK. V was clipped by 0 bases and J by 4 bases; unmatched bases: 6. J is TRBJ2-3 and V is TRBV14; 8 nucleotides match TRBD1. This clonotype was obtained from a human donor in a cohort sampled during active COVID-19. The donor label of this sample is uncertain. Sample: peripheral blood. As DNA, the CDR3 is TGTGCCAGCAGCCAAGAGAACAGGGGGGCGGCAGATACGCAGTATTTT. Encoded protein: CASSQENRGAADTQYF.